The present TCR beta chain was sequenced within a study of blood T cell repertoires in COVID-19. The assay was immunoSEQ multiplex PCR, and TCRdb's table has in-frame clones only and misses some. This table holds 300,000 to 400,000 clones, roughly 84% found once. Between the trimmed V and J ends, which lost 4 bases and 5 bases, there was a span of 14 bases. Per the germline V gene, CDR1 is MNHEY and CDR2 is SVGAGI. The CDR3 totals 14 residues. Sequencing used peripheral blood. The TCR originated in a man in his fifties with active or convalescent COVID-19. The chain carries TRBV6-5 and TRBJ1-1, with D tentatively TRBD1 (5 bases). The CDR3 here is CASSSLGRDTEAFF. The CDR3 DNA reads as TGTGCCAGCAGTTCCTTGGGCAGGGATACTGAAGCTTTCTTT.